The 23 T cell receptor beta chains given below trace back to one sample, sequenced in a study of neoadjuvant anti-PD-1 for oral cavity cancer. Clones were sequenced by immunoSEQ multiplex PCR, and TCRdb holds only the in-frame ones, with some missing. The top ten hold around 2.4% of the sample, which has 14,000 or so clones, 60% to 80% seen once. Time point: after neoadjuvant nivolumab, at surgical resection. Specimen: PBMCs, collected after nivolumab (anti-PD-1) treatment. The receptors come from a person aged 35-79 years with oral cavity squamous cell carcinoma.

This clone occurred once. The genes are TRBV29-1 and TRBJ2-3, with 13 bases that match TRBD2. V was pared by 8 bases and J by 3 bases, with 5 bases of the junction left unmatched. Germline V gene sequence: CDR1 SQVTM, CDR2 ANQGSEA. This CDR3 comprises 14 residues. In DNA, the CDR3 is TGCAGCACAAGGACTAGCGGGAGTACAGATACGCAGTATTTT. Translated: CSTRTSGSTDTQYF.

This chain uses TRBV5-5 with TRBJ1-4, with D tentatively TRBD1 (6 bases). The length of the CDR3 is 19 residues. CDR1 and CDR2 (germline): SGHKS, YYEKEE (reference sequence). Trimming stripped 4 bases from V and 0 bases from J, with 22 bases between. Written as DNA, the CDR3 is TGTGCCAGCAGCCAAACACTAATTTACAGGGTTGCAACTAATGAAAAACTGTTTTTT. Residues: CASSQTLIYRVATNEKLFF.

The J gene is TRBJ2-1, the V gene TRBV25-1, with 9 bases matching TRBD1. The CDR3 loop spans 18 amino acids. Germline V gives CDR1 MGHDK, CDR2 SYGVNS. V shed 4 bases and J 6 bases; nucleotides not matched to a gene: 16. The CDR3 DNA sequence: TGTGCCAGCAGTGGAAGTATCTTTGGGGACAGGGTGCGCAATGAGCAGTTCTTC. It is translated as CASSGSIFGDRVRNEQFF.

The chain carries TRBV10-2 and TRBJ2-3; D call uncertain. From germline, CDR1 is WSHSY and CDR2 SAAADI. The CDR3 extends over 14 amino acids. V shed 9 bases and J shed 3 bases, with 16 bases lying between them. CDR3: CASLSERATDTQYF. CDR3 DNA: TGCGCCAGTCTTTCGGAGCGCGCAACAGATACGCAGTATTTT.

The gene calls are TRBV5-1 and TRBJ2-7, with D possibly called TRBD1 or TRBD2 (5 bases each). Germline V gives CDR1 SGHRS, CDR2 YFSETQ. The CDR3 is 16 amino acids. V shed 0 bases and J shed 3 bases, with 16 bases lying between them. DNA of the CDR3: TGCGCCAGCAGCTTGGATAGTCCCGGGACGTTCTACGAGCAGTACTTC. It translates to CASSLDSPGTFYEQYF.

The CDR3 region is CASSMNPGGSGQPQHF. In nucleotides, the CDR3 is TGTGCCAGTAGTATGAACCCAGGGGGCTCTGGTCAGCCCCAGCATTTT. The chain uses TRBV19 and TRBJ1-5; 8 positions match TRBD1. The CDR3 covers 16 residues. With V trimmed by 3 bases and J by 6 bases, 10 bases remained unmatched. Germline CDR1 is LNHDA and CDR2 is SQIVND (reference sequence).

This clone was counted between two and nine times. The chain is built from TRBV5-1 and TRBJ1-1; D is ambiguous. This CDR3 is 14 amino acids long. V was shortened by 4 bases and J by 5 bases, with 15 bases between the two germline ends. CDR1 is SGHRS and CDR2 is YFSETQ in the germline V gene. CDR3 DNA: TGCGCCAGCAGCGGCCCGGGAACGGGTACTGAAGCTTTCTTT. Its translation is CASSGPGTGTEAFF.

This clone was seen only once. This chain joins TRBV6-5 and TRBJ1-6; D is ambiguous. With 2 bases removed from V and 7 bases from J, the gap between germline ends came to 3 bases. Germline-derived CDR1 and CDR2 are MNHEY and SVGAGI. The CDR3 is 12 residues long. The CDR3 loop reads CASSYPNSPLHF. DNA for the CDR3: TGTGCCAGCAGTTACCCGAATTCACCCCTCCACTTT.

In this sample, this clone turned up a few times. V and J are TRBV6-1 and TRBJ1-5; 7 bases align to TRBD1. Germline V gene sequence: CDR1 MNHNS, CDR2 SASEGT. V trimming: 7 bases; J trimming: 3 bases; junction bases outside the gene matches: 6. The CDR3 runs to 14 residues. This chain's CDR3 is CASTTGIDNQPQHF. Written as DNA, the CDR3 is TGTGCCAGCACGACAGGGATTGACAATCAGCCCCAGCATTTT.

This clone occurred once. The chain recombines TRBV25-1 with TRBJ1-1; no reliable D call. The V end was cut by 9 bases, the J end by 3 bases, with 17 bases between. Germline-derived CDR1 and CDR2 are MGHDK and SYGVNS. CDR3 length equals 14 residues. The CDR3 DNA follows: TGTGCCAGTTCACCATTCGGGATTTACACTGAAGCTTTCTTT. Translating it yields CASSPFGIYTEAFF.

This clone has more than one count but fewer than ten. J is TRBJ1-1 and V is TRBV6-1; unclear D gene. V lost 4 bases, J lost 0 bases, and 24 bases lay in between. Germline V gene lookup returns CDR1 MNHNS and CDR2 SASEGT. The CDR3 contains 19 residues. CDR3 loop: CASSGYRQGRLLMNTEAFF. As DNA, the CDR3 is TGTGCCAGCAGTGGCTATCGACAAGGCAGACTCCTCATGAACACTGAAGCTTTCTTT.

The gene calls are TRBV6-5 and TRBJ2-5, with TRBD1 matching over 12 bases. Germline loops: CDR1 MNHEY, CDR2 SVGAGI. This CDR3 has 16 residues. With 0 bases clipped from V and 4 bases from J, the junction kept 3 bases outside the gene matches. The CDR3 DNA reads as TGTGCCAGCAGTTACTCGGGGACAGGGGGCGGAGAGACCCAGTACTTC. Translation gives CASSYSGTGGGETQYF.

The V call is TRBV5-1, the J call TRBJ2-1; 8 bases are shared with TRBD1. There are 16 residues in the CDR3. Per the germline V gene, CDR1 is SGHRS and CDR2 is YFSETQ. V shed 2 bases, J shed 8 bases, and the junction held 12 bases outside the gene matches. CDR3 in DNA: TGCGCCAGCAGCTTTAGCGGCAGGGGGCGTCCCGATGAGCAGTTCTTC. Translating gives CASSFSGRGRPDEQFF. The variable domain in full, completed from reference TRBV5-1 and TRBJ2-1, reads KAGVTQTPRYLIKTRGQQVTLSCSPISGHRSVSWYQQTPGQGLQFLFEYFSETQRNKGNFPGRFSGRQFSNSRSEMNVSTLELGDSALYLCASSFSGRGRPDEQFFGPGTRLTVL.

This chain connects TRBV13 to TRBJ1-1, with 11 bases that match TRBD1. CDR3 length equals 15 residues. Germline CDR1 is PRHDT and CDR2 is FYEKMQ (reference sequence). V was pared by 3 bases and J by 2 bases, with 2 bases of the junction left unmatched. CDR3 region: CASSLDRGPNTEAFF. The CDR3, as DNA: TGTGCCAGCAGCTTGGACAGGGGGCCTAACACTGAAGCTTTCTTT.

This chain connects TRBV4-1 to TRBJ2-3; D is unclear. Trimming took off 2 bases at V and 0 bases at J, with 15 bases between the two ends. CDR1 MGHRA and CDR2 YSYEKL come from the germline V gene. This CDR3 is built from 17 residues. CDR3 sequence: CASSQTRAGLSTDTQYF. The CDR3 nucleotides are TGCGCCAGCAGCCAAACCCGGGCAGGCCTAAGCACAGATACGCAGTATTTT.

The V gene is TRBV11-2, the J gene TRBJ1-1, with 7 bases aligning to TRBD1. V gave up 5 bases and J gave up 1 base; unmatched junction bases: 7. Germline V gives CDR1 SGHAT, CDR2 FQNNGV. CDR3 length equals 15 residues. The CDR3 DNA reads TGTGCCAGCAGCCCCATGACAGGGAAGAACACTGAAGCTTTCTTT. It is translated as CASSPMTGKNTEAFF.

The chain links TRBV6-5 to TRBJ2-5; 8 bases map to TRBD2. The CDR3 has 15 residues. Trimming removed 5 bases from V and 5 bases from J; junction bases left unmatched: 10. Germline V gene lookup returns CDR1 MNHEY and CDR2 SVGAGI. The CDR3: CASSQGLVMRETQYF. The DNA of the CDR3 is TGTGCCAGCAGTCAGGGACTAGTGATGAGGGAGACCCAGTACTTC.

This chain joins TRBV6-1 and TRBJ2-7; 10 bases line up with TRBD2. V shed 5 bases and J 4 bases; nucleotides not matched to a gene: 5. The length of the CDR3 is 14 residues. Germline CDR1 MNHNS, CDR2 SASEGT. The DNA of the CDR3 is TGTGCCAGCAGTTTCAGCGGGAGGGGATACGAGCAGTACTTC. Residues: CASSFSGRGYEQYF.

This clone was observed a single time. The CDR3 here is CACWAIFYNEQFF. In DNA form, the CDR3 reads TGTGCTTGCTGGGCCATTTTTTACAATGAGCAGTTCTTC. The chain recombines TRBV6-1 with TRBJ2-1; D uncertain. CDR1 MNHNS and CDR2 SASEGT come from the germline V gene. The CDR3 sequence is 13 residues long.

The chain couples TRBV7-3 to TRBJ2-3; D unclear. Trimming pared 5 bases from V and 0 bases from J, leaving 9 bases between. Germline assignment: CDR1 SGHTA and CDR2 FQGTGA. This CDR3 is 14 amino acids long. The CDR3 loop is CASSKAGSTDTQYF. Here the CDR3 DNA reads TGTGCCAGCAGCAAAGCAGGTAGCACAGATACGCAGTATTTT.

This chain connects TRBV11-2 to TRBJ2-7; D remains ambiguous. Germline V gene lookup returns CDR1 SGHAT and CDR2 FQNNGV. The V gene lost 2 bases and the J gene lost 8 bases, with 16 bases spanning the gap. The CDR3 is made up of 14 amino acids. Here the CDR3 reads CASSLFPATNQQYF. The CDR3, as DNA: TGTGCCAGCAGCTTATTCCCAGCGACCAACCAGCAGTACTTC.

The chain has TRBV7-9 and TRBJ2-2, with a tentative D call TRBD1 (6 bases). The CDR3 spans 16 residues. The germline CDR1 and CDR2 sequences are SEHNR and FQNEAQ (reference sequence). The ends were cut back, 5 bases at V and 5 bases at J, with 18 bases in the middle. This CDR3 reads CASSPPAQGYTGELFF. DNA for the CDR3: TGTGCCAGCAGCCCCCCGGCACAGGGATATACCGGGGAGCTGTTTTTT.

The V and J genes are TRBV11-3 and TRBJ2-2; 7 nucleotides align to TRBD2. The V gene end was trimmed by 6 bases and the J gene end by 0 bases; junction bases not matched to a gene: 1. This CDR3 has 14 amino acids. CDR1 and CDR2 from the germline V gene are SGHNT and YENEEA. CDR3 residues: CASRLASNTGELFF. The CDR3 nucleotides read TGTGCCAGCAGACTAGCGTCGAACACCGGGGAGCTGTTTTTT.